This TCR beta chain derives from a study of blood T cell repertoires in COVID-19. Study at large: The study drew acute and convalescent COVID-19 samples from the United States, Italy and Spain. PBMCs, B-cell-depleted T cells, or T cells were the source of the cDNA or gDNA that made up the material.

Per the authors' pipeline: Reference gene primer amplification yielded estimated nucleated cell counts. Generated by immunoSEQ multiplex PCR, the TCRdb table keeps only in-frame clones and is missing some. V and J calls and clone size are copied from that table; D and trimming were computed from the DNA. This table holds around 100,000 clones, 70% to 90% found once. V was clipped by 4 bases and J by 1 base, with 14 bases between them. The CDR3 is 15 residues long. The origin of this receptor is a man aged 45-65 years with active COVID-19. Material for sequencing was peripheral blood. J is TRBJ1-1 and V is TRBV5-3, with D possibly being TRBD1 (6 bases). TRBV5-3 is designated an ORF whose function remains uncertain. The CDR3 DNA sequence: TGTGCCAGAAGCCAAGGACAGATCGGGAACACTGAAGCTTTCTTT. Translating gives CARSQGQIGNTEAFF.